This T cell receptor beta chain was sequenced for a study of Ad26.COV2.S vaccination and SARS-CoV-2 variants. Study details: As a participant in COV1001, the donor was in the Ad26.COV2.S trial arm.

The repertoire was sequenced with immunoSEQ multiplex PCR; TCRdb's copy has only in-frame clones and lacks some. The sample includes roughly 320,000 clones, roughly 84% of them seen just once. Described treatment: approximately 18 received Ad26.COV2.S at low or high dose, single or two shots; 5 received placebo; per-sample allocation not given. Sampling was performed 63 days after the first vaccine or placebo injection. The CDR3 has 14 residues. Germline V gene data show CDR1 as LNHDA and CDR2 as SQIVND (reference sequence). V was pared by 6 bases and J by 8 bases, with 12 bases of the junction left unmatched.

The chain links TRBV19 to TRBJ1-2, with TRBD1 matching over 7 bases. The input for sequencing was peripheral blood, taken in a trial of Ad26.COV2.S vaccine versus placebo. The clonotype comes from a person aged 18-65 years who received the Ad26.COV2.S COVID-19 vaccine or a placebo. The CDR3 spells CASSEGALTRGYTF. Written as DNA, the CDR3 is TGTGCCAGTAGCGAGGGGGCCCTGACAAGGGGCTACACCTTC.